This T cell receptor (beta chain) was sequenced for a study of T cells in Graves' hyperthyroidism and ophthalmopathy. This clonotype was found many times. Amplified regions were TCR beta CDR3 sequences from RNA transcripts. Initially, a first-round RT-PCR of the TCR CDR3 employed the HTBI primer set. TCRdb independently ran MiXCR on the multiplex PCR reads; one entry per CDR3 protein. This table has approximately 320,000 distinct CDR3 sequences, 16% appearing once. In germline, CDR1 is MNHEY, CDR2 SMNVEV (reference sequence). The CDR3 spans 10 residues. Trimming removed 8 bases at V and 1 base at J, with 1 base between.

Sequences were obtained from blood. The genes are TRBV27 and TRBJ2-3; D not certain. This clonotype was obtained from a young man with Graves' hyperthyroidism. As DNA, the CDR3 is TGTGCCAGCGGCACAGATACGCAGTATTTT. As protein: CASGTDTQYF.